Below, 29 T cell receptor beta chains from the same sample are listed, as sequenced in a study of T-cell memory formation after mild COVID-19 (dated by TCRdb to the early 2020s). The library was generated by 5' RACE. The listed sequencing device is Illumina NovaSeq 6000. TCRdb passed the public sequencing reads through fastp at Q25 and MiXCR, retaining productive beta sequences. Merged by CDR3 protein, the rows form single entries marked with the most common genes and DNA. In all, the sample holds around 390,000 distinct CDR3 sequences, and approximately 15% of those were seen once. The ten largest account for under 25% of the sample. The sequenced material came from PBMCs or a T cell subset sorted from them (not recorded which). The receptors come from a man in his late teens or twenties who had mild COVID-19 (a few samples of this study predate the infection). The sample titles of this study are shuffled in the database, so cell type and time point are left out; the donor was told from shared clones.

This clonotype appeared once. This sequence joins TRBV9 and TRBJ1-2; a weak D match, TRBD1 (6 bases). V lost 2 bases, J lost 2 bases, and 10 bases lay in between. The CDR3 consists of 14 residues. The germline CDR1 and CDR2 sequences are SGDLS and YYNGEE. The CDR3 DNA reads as TGTGCCAGCAGCGTGGGGGGCGCCAACTATGGCTACACCTTC. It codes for CASSVGGANYGYTF.

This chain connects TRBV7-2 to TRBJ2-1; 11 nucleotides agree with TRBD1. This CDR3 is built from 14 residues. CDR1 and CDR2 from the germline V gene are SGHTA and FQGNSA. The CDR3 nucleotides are TGTGCGACAAGGGGACAGGGGGGAAACAATGAGCAGTTCTTC. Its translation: CATRGQGGNNEQFF.

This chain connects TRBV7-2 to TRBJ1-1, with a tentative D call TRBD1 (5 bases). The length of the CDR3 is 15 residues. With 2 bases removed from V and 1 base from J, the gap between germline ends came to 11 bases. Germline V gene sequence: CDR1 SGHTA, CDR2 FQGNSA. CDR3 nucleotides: TGTGCCAGCAGCTTAAGGTCGGGGGGGAACACTGAAGCTTTCTTT. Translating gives CASSLRSGGNTEAFF.

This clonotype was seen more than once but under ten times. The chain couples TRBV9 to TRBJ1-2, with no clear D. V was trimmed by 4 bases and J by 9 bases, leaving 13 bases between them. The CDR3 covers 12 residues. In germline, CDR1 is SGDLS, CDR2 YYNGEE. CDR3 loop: CASSSLVRRYTF. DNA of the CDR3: TGTGCCAGCAGCTCACTCGTTCGGCGCTACACCTTC.

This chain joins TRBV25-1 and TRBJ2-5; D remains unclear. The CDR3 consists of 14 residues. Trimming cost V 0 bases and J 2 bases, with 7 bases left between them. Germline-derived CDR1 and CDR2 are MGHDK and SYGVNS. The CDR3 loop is CASSEYGQQETQYF. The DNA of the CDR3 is TGTGCCAGCAGTGAATATGGCCAGCAAGAGACCCAGTACTTC. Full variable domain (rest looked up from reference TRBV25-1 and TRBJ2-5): EADIYQTPRYLVIGTGKKITLECSQTMGHDKMYWYQQDPGMELHLIHYSYGVNSTEKGDLSSESTVSRIRTEHFPLTLESARPSHTSQYLCASSEYGQQETQYFGPGTRLLVL.

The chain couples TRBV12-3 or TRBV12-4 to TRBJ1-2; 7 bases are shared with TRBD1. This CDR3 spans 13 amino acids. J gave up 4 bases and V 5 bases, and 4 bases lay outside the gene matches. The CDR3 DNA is TGTGCCAGCAGTAGGGGACAGCCCTATGGCTACACCTTC. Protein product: CASSRGQPYGYTF.

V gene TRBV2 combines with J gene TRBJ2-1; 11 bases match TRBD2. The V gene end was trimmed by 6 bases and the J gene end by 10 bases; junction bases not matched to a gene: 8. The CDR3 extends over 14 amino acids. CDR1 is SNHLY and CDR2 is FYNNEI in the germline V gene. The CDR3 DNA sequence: TGTGCCAGCAGCCTTAGCGGGGGGGCTCGGGAGCAGTTCTTC. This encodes CASSLSGGAREQFF.

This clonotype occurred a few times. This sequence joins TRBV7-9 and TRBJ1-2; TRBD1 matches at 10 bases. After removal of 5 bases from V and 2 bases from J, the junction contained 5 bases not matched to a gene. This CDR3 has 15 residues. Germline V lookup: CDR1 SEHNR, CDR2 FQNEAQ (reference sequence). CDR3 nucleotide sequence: TGTGCCAGCAGCGGACGGACAGGGGGGAACTATGGCTACACCTTC. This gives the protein CASSGRTGGNYGYTF.

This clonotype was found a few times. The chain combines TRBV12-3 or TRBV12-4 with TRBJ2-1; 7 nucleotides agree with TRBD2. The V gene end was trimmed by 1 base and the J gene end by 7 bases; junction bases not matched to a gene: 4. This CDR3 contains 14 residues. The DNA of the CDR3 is TGTGCCAGCAGTTTAGTGGGGAGGGGAAATGAGCAGTTCTTC. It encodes CASSLVGRGNEQFF.

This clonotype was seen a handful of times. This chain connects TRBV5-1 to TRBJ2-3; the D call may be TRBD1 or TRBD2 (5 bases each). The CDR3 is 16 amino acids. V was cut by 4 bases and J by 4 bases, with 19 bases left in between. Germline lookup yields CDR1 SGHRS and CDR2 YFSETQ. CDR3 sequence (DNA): TGCGCCAGCAGCAAGAACCGGGACCAGAGAGCAGATACGCAGTATTTT. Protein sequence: CASSKNRDQRADTQYF.

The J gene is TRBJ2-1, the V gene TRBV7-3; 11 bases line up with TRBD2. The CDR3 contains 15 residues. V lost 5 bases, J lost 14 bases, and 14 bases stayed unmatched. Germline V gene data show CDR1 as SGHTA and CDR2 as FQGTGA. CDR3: CASSVAGGPSFLEFF. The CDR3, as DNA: TGTGCCAGCAGCGTAGCGGGGGGGCCATCCTTTCTGGAGTTCTTC.

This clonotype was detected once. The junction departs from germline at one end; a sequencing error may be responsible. Here the CDR3 reads CASSLFAGGNTGELFF. The CDR3 coding sequence is TGTGCCAGCAGTTTATTCGCGGGGGGGAACACAGGGGAGCTGTTTTTT. This chain uses TRBV12-3 or TRBV12-4 with TRBJ2-2, with 9 bases aligning to TRBD2. The CDR3 totals 16 residues.

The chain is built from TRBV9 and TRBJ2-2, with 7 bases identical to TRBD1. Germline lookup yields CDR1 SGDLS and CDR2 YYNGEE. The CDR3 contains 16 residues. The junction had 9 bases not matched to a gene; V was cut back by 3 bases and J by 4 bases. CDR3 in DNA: TGTGCCAGCAGCGCACCCTCGACAGGGCGCACCGGGGAGCTGTTTTTT. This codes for CASSAPSTGRTGELFF.

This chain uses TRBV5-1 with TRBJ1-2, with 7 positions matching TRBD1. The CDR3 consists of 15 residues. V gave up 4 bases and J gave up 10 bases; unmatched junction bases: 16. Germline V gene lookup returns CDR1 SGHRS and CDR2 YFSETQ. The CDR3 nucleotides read TGCGCCAGCAGCGCGCAGCCAGGGACAGCCACCGACTACACCTTC. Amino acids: CASSAQPGTATDYTF.

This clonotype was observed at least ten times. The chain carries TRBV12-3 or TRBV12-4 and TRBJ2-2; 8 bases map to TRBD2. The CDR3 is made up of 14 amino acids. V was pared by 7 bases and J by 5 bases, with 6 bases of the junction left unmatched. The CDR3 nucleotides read TGTGCCAGCACGGGAGGGTTAAGTACCGGGGAGCTGTTTTTT. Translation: CASTGGLSTGELFF.

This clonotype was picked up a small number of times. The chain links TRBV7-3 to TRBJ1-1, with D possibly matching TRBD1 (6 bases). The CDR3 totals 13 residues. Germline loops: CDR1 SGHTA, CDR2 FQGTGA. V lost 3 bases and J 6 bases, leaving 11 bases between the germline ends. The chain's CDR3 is CASSFAGASEAFF. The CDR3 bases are TGTGCCAGCAGCTTTGCAGGGGCTTCTGAAGCTTTCTTT.

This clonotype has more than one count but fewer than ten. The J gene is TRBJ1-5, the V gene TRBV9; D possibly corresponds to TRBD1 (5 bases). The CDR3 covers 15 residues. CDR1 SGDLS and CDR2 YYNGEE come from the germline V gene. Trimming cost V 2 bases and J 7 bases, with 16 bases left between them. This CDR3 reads CASSVEGYSGQPQHF. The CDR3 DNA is TGTGCCAGCAGCGTGGAGGGGTATTCGGGACAGCCCCAGCATTTT.

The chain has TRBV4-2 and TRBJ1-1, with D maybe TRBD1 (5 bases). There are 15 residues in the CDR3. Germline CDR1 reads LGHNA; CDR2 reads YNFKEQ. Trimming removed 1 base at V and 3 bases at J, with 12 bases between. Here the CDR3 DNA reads TGTGCCAGCAGCCAAGGCGCGGCGGGGCACACTGAAGCTTTCTTT. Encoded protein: CASSQGAAGHTEAFF.

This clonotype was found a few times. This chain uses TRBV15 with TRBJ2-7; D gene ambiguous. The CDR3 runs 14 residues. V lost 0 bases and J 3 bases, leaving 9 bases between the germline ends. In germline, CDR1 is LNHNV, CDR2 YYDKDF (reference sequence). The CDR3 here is CATSRDRSIYEQYF. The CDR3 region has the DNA TGTGCCACCAGCAGAGACAGGAGTATCTACGAGCAGTACTTC.

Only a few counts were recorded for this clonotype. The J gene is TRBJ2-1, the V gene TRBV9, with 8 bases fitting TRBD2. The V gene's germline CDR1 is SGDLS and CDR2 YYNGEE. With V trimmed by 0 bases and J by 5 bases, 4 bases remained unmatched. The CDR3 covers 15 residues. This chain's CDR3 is CASSVVSGDHNEQFF. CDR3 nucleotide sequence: TGTGCCAGCAGCGTAGTTAGCGGGGATCACAATGAGCAGTTCTTC. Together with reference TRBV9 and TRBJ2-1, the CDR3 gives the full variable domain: DSGVTQTPKHLITATGQRVTLRCSPRSGDLSVYWYQQSLDQGLQFLIQYYNGEERAKGNILERFSAQQFPDLHSELNLSSLELGDSALYFCASSVVSGDHNEQFFGPGTRLTVL.

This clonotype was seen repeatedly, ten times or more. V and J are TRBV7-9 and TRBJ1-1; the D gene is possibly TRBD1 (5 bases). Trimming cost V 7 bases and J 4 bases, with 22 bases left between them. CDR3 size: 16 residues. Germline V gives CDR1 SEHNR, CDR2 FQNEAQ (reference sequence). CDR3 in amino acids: CASIPPHHRGGTEAFF. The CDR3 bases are TGTGCCAGCATCCCCCCTCACCACCGGGGGGGCACTGAAGCTTTCTTT.

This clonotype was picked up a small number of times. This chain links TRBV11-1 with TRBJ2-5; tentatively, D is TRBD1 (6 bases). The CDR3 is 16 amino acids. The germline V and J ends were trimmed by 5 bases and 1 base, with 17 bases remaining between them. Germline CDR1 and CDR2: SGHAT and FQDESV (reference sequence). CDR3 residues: CASSPRTARRQETQYF. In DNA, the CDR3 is TGTGCCAGCAGCCCTAGGACAGCCCGACGCCAAGAGACCCAGTACTTC.

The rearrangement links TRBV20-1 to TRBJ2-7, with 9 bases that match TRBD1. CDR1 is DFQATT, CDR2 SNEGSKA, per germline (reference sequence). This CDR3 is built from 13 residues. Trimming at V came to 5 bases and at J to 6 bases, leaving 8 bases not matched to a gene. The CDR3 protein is CSASRDRALEQYF. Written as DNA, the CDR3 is TGCAGTGCTTCCCGGGACAGGGCTCTCGAGCAGTACTTC.

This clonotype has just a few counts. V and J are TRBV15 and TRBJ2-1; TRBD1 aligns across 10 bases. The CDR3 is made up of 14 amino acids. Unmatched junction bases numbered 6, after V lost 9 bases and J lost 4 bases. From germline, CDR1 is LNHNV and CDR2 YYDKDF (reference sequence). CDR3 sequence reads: CATRGQGGYNEQFF. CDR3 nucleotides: TGTGCCACGAGAGGACAGGGGGGATACAATGAGCAGTTCTTC.

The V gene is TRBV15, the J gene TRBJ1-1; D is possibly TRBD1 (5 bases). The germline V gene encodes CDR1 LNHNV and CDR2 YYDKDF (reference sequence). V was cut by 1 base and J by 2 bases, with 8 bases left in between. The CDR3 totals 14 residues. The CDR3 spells CATSRARVNTEAFF. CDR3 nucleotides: TGTGCCACCAGCAGAGCCAGGGTCAACACTGAAGCTTTCTTT.

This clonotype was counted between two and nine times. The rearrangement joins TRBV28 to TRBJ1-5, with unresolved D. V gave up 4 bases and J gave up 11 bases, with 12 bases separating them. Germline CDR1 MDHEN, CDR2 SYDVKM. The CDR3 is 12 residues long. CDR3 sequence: CASSSAVAAQHF. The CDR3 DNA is TGTGCCAGCAGTTCAGCGGTTGCGGCCCAGCATTTT.

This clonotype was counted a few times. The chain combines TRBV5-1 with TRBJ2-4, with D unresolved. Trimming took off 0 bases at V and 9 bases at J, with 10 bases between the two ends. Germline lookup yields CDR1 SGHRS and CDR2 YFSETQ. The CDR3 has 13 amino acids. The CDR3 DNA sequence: TGCGCCAGCAGCTTGGGCCTTTCGGGCATTCAGTACTTC. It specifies CASSLGLSGIQYF.

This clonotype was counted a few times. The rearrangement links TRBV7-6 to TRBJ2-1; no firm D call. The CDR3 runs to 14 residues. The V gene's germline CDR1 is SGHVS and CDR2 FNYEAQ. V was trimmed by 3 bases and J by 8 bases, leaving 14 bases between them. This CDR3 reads CASSLGGPNHEQFF. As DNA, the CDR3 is TGTGCCAGCAGCTTGGGCGGACCCAACCATGAGCAGTTCTTC.

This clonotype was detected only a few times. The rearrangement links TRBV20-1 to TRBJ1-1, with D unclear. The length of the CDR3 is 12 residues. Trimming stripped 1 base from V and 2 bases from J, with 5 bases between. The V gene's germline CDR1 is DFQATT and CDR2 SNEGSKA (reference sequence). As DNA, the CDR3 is TGCAGTGCTAGAGTTGTAAACACTGAAGCTTTCTTT. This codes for CSARVVNTEAFF.